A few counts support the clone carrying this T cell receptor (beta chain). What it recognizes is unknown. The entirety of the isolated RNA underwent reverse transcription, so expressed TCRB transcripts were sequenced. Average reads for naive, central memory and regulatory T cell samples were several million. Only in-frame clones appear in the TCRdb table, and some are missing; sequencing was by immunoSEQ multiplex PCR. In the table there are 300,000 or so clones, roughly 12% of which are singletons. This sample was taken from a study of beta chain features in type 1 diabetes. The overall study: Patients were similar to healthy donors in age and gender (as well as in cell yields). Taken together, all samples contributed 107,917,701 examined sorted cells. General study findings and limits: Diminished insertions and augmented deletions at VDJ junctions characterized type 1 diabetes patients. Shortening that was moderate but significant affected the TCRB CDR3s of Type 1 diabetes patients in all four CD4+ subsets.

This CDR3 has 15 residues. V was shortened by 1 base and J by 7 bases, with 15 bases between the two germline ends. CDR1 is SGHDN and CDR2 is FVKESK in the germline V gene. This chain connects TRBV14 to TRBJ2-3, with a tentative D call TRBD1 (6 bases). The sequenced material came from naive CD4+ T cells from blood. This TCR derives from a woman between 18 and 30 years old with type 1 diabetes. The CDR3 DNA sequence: TGTGCCAGCAGCCAAGGGACCAGGGGTGGAAATACGCAGTATTTT. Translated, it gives CASSQGTRGGNTQYF. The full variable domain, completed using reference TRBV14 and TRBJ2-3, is EAGVTQFPSHSVIEKGQTVTLRCDPISGHDNLYWYRRVMGKEIKFLLHFVKESKQDESGMPNNRFLAERTGGTYSTLKVQPAELEDSGVYFCASSQGTRGGNTQYFGPGTRLTVL.